This TCR beta chain was identified during a study of vaccination and CD4 T cells after COVID-19. This CDR3 has 13 residues. V lost 3 bases and J lost 12, with 15 bases in between. The germline V gene encodes CDR1 LNHDA and CDR2 SQIVND (reference sequence). This clonotype occurred a few times. Antigen: not known. CD4+ T cells that had been cultured provided DNA sequenced with the Oncomine TCR Beta short-read assay. TCRdb re-called the PCR reads through MiXCR, storing one row per CDR3 protein. The sample has around 18,000 distinct CDR3 sequences; about 75% are singletons. Treatment indicated: roughly 10-day PBMC culture with coronavirus spike peptide pools or control peptides (ViraFEST assay). Every well contained more than 1.5 million PBMCs, which were grown with approximately 9.6 IU/ml IL-2 and approximately 9.4 ug/ml peptide pools.

Sequenced input: CD4+ T cells from blood, cultured in vitro. The sequence was collected from a human donor who had recovered from COVID-19. The V call is TRBV19, the J call TRBJ2-1; D may be TRBD2 (6 bases). The DNA for the CDR3 is TGTGCCAGTAGTATCGGGCAGGACGGGGGGCAGTTCTTC. Its translation is CASSIGQDGGQFF.